One and the same sample provided the 22 T cell receptor beta chains below, sequenced in a study of blood T cell repertoires in COVID-19. This table comes from immunoSEQ multiplex PCR, and its TCRdb copy is limited to in-frame clones, with some not included. The sample shows a few hundred thousand clones, more than 75% of them seen only once. Sequenced input: PBMCs or T cells enriched from blood (not recorded which). These receptors were collected from a woman aged 60 to 75 in a cohort exposed to, infected with or recovered from COVID-19 (not recorded which).

This clone has only one observation. This sequence joins TRBV6-5 and TRBJ2-7; tentative D call: TRBD1 (5 bases). The germline V gene has CDR1 MNHEY and CDR2 SVGAGI. The CDR3 loop spans 15 amino acids. The V gene lost 7 bases and the J gene lost 1 base, with 17 bases spanning the gap. The CDR3 sequence: CASTLNPGPSYEQYF. CDR3 bases: TGTGCCAGCACCTTAAACCCAGGGCCTTCCTACGAGCAGTACTTC.

The V gene is TRBV5-5, the J gene TRBJ2-2; D remains unclear. CDR3 length equals 12 residues. Germline assignment: CDR1 SGHKS and CDR2 YYEKEE (reference sequence). V dropped 1 base and J dropped 6 bases, with 4 bases sitting between them. CDR3 loop: CASSLTAGELFF. DNA for the CDR3: TGTGCCAGCAGCTTGACTGCCGGGGAGCTGTTTTTT.

This clone appeared once. This chain joins TRBV11-2 and TRBJ2-2; TRBD2 matches at 12 bases. V lost 5 bases, J lost 4 bases, and 8 bases stayed unmatched. The CDR3 runs to 17 residues. CDR1 is SGHAT and CDR2 is FQNNGV in the germline V gene. CDR3 coding DNA: TGTGCCAGCAGCAGGGGACTAGCGGGCATGACCACCGGGGAGCTGTTTTTT. Translating it yields CASSRGLAGMTTGELFF.

The chain carries TRBV2 and TRBJ2-1, with D possibly being TRBD2 (6 bases). The V gene's germline CDR1 is SNHLY and CDR2 FYNNEI. Trimming took 4 bases from V and 2 from J, leaving 9 bases between them. CDR3 length: 14 residues. The chain's CDR3 is CASSGAGTYNEQFF. The CDR3 DNA reads as TGTGCCAGCAGTGGCGCGGGAACCTACAATGAGCAGTTCTTC.

V and J are TRBV4-2 and TRBJ2-1, with 8 bases that match TRBD2. The length of the CDR3 is 16 residues. The V gene end was trimmed by 1 base and the J gene end by 2 bases; junction bases not matched to a gene: 4. CDR1 and CDR2 from the germline V gene are LGHNA and YNFKEQ. CDR3 coding DNA: TGTGCCAGCAGCCAAGGAGCGGGAGTAGCCTACAATGAGCAGTTCTTC. This sequence encodes CASSQGAGVAYNEQFF.

The CDR3 DNA sequence: TGTGCCAGCAGCTTAATAGGGGACAAGGGCCACAATGAGCAGTTCTTC. This encodes CASSLIGDKGHNEQFF. The rearrangement joins TRBV7-2 to TRBJ2-1, with D possibly TRBD1 on 6 matching bases. Germline-derived CDR1 and CDR2 are SGHTA and FQGNSA. V dropped 2 bases and J dropped 5 bases, with 16 bases sitting between them. The CDR3 is 16 residues long.

The genes are TRBV9 and TRBJ1-6, with D unclear. Trimming removed 0 bases from V and 4 bases from J, with 8 bases in between. The CDR3 sequence is 15 residues long. Per the germline V gene, CDR1 is SGDLS and CDR2 is YYNGEE. The CDR3 region is CASSVGTGYNSPLHF. CDR3 coding DNA: TGTGCCAGCAGCGTAGGTACGGGATATAATTCACCCCTCCACTTT.

The V gene is TRBV27, the J gene TRBJ2-1, with 14 bases lining up with TRBD2. CDR1 MNHEY and CDR2 SMNVEV come from the germline V gene (reference sequence). V dropped 8 bases and J dropped 8; count of bases not matched to a gene: 8. The CDR3 loop spans 15 amino acids. The CDR3 here is CASRGLAGVRDEQFF. The CDR3 DNA follows: TGTGCCAGCCGGGGACTAGCGGGAGTAAGGGATGAGCAGTTCTTC.

This chain joins TRBV9 and TRBJ2-1; D possibly corresponds to TRBD2 (6 bases). The germline gives CDR1 SGDLS, CDR2 YYNGEE. The CDR3 has 17 amino acids. V was pared by 4 bases and J by 3 bases, with 20 bases between. CDR3 in DNA: TGTGCCAGCAGCTCCCGGGATAGCGGATACTTCTACAATGAGCAGTTCTTC. Translation: CASSSRDSGYFYNEQFF.

The V gene is TRBV7-2, the J gene TRBJ1-1, with 9 nucleotides matching TRBD1. CDR3 length equals 15 residues. Trimming took 6 bases from V and 4 from J; bases not matched to a gene: 9. CDR1 SGHTA and CDR2 FQGNSA come from the germline V gene. The CDR3 loop reads CASRSTGGGTTEAFF. In DNA form, the CDR3 reads TGTGCCAGCAGGTCGACAGGGGGAGGAACCACTGAAGCTTTCTTT.

The chain carries TRBV27 and TRBJ1-1, with 7 bases fitting TRBD1. This CDR3 has 14 amino acids. The J segment lost 4 bases and the V segment lost 5 bases, leaving 7 bases of the junction unmatched. CDR1 MNHEY and CDR2 SMNVEV come from the germline V gene (reference sequence). This CDR3 is CASSNRGGGTEAFF. The DNA of the CDR3 is TGTGCCAGCAGTAACAGGGGTGGGGGCACTGAAGCTTTCTTT.

This clone appeared a single time. The same CDR3 is also encoded by other DNA sequences in this sample. This sequence joins TRBV6-5 and TRBJ2-7; no firm D call. Trimming removed 3 bases at V and 1 base at J, with 7 bases between. Germline V lookup: CDR1 MNHEY, CDR2 SVGAGI. The CDR3 has 13 residues. The CDR3 is CASSYPNSYEQYF. DNA of the CDR3: TGTGCCAGCAGTTATCCCAATTCCTACGAGCAGTACTTC.

The V gene is TRBV19, the J gene TRBJ1-5; 7 nucleotides line up with TRBD1. V was clipped by 7 bases and J by 1 base; unmatched bases: 7. Germline CDR1 and CDR2: LNHDA and SQIVND (reference sequence). This CDR3 comprises 15 residues. CDR3 amino acids: CASIKGAVSNQPQHF. The CDR3 nucleotides are TGTGCCAGTATCAAGGGGGCGGTGAGCAATCAGCCCCAGCATTTT. The full variable domain, with the rest looked up from reference TRBV19 and TRBJ1-5, is DGGITQSPKYLFRKEGQNVTLSCEQNLNHDAMYWYRQDPGQGLRLIYYSQIVNDFQKGDIAEGYSVSREKKESFPLTVTSAQKNPTAFYLCASIKGAVSNQPQHFGDGTRLSIL.

The CDR3 protein is CASTDQRHEQYF. The CDR3 nucleotides read TGTGCCAGCACCGATCAGCGCCACGAGCAGTACTTC. This rearrangement joins TRBV28 to TRBJ2-7, with unresolved D. The CDR3 is 12 residues long. V lost 7 bases to trimming and J lost 5 bases, with 12 bases between them. From germline, CDR1 is MDHEN and CDR2 SYDVKM.

This chain joins TRBV5-1 and TRBJ2-3; 9 nucleotides agree with TRBD2. V shed 4 bases, J shed 1 base, and the junction held 4 bases outside the gene matches. Germline V gene sequence: CDR1 SGHRS, CDR2 YFSETQ. This CDR3 has 15 residues. DNA for the CDR3: TGCGCCAGCAGCGAACTAGCGGGCCGCACAGATACGCAGTATTTT. This translates into CASSELAGRTDTQYF.

This chain uses TRBV24-1 with TRBJ1-2, with TRBD1 matching 12 bases. J was trimmed by 6 bases and V by 9 bases; bases with no gene match: 10. The length of the CDR3 is 15 residues. The germline CDR1 and CDR2 sequences are KGHDR and SFDVKD. The CDR3 DNA reads as TGTGCCACCTCGGGACAGGGGGCTAATTTGGATGGCTACACCTTC. Its protein product is CATSGQGANLDGYTF.

The chain links TRBV25-1 to TRBJ2-7; 9 nucleotides line up with TRBD1. This CDR3 spans 14 amino acids. V was pared by 4 bases and J by 3 bases, with 4 bases of the junction left unmatched. Germline assignment: CDR1 MGHDK and CDR2 SYGVNS. CDR3 DNA sequence: TGTGCCAGCAGTGTAGGACAGGGGATCTACGAGCAGTACTTC. Its translation is CASSVGQGIYEQYF.

The V gene is TRBV25-1, the J gene TRBJ2-7, with 10 bases lining up with TRBD1. This CDR3 is built from 15 residues. The trim removed 6 bases at V and 4 bases at J, leaving 9 bases unmatched. CDR1 MGHDK and CDR2 SYGVNS come from the germline V gene. The CDR3 DNA reads TGTGCCAGCAGCTTTTCGACAGGGGGCGGGTACGAGCAGTACTTC. Translating gives CASSFSTGGGYEQYF.

The chain links TRBV19 to TRBJ1-5; D ambiguous. Per germline, CDR1 LNHDA and CDR2 SQIVND (reference sequence). The CDR3 covers 14 residues. V was cut by 1 base and J by 2 bases, with 6 bases left in between. CDR3 amino acids: CASSIGRGNQPQHF. CDR3 coding DNA: TGTGCCAGTAGTATAGGACGGGGCAATCAGCCCCAGCATTTT. The complete variable domain, with remaining parts taken from reference TRBV19 and TRBJ1-5, reads DGGITQSPKYLFRKEGQNVTLSCEQNLNHDAMYWYRQDPGQGLRLIYYSQIVNDFQKGDIAEGYSVSREKKESFPLTVTSAQKNPTAFYLCASSIGRGNQPQHFGDGTRLSIL.

The chain recombines TRBV6-2 or TRBV6-3 with TRBJ1-6; D is possibly TRBD1 (6 bases). Germline V gene sequence: CDR1 MNHEY, CDR2 SVGEGT. There are 15 residues in the CDR3. V was clipped by 2 bases and J by 7 bases, with 12 bases between them. The CDR3 is CASSYPGTRNSPLHF. The CDR3 DNA reads as TGTGCCAGCAGTTACCCTGGGACAAGAAATTCACCCCTCCACTTT.

The chain is built from TRBV9 and TRBJ2-1; the D gene is possibly TRBD2 (6 bases). Between the trimmed V and J ends, which lost 3 bases and 7 bases, there was a span of 17 bases. The CDR3 extends over 15 amino acids. Germline V gene sequence: CDR1 SGDLS, CDR2 YYNGEE. The CDR3 coding sequence is TGTGCCAGCAGCGGACGGAAGGGACTCAGAAATGAGCAGTTCTTC. Translation gives CASSGRKGLRNEQFF.

The CDR3 loop is CASSPSRRTGELFF. As DNA, the CDR3 is TGTGCCAGCAGCCCGTCGCGGCGTACCGGGGAGCTGTTTTTT. The genes are TRBV11-3 and TRBJ2-2; D gene ambiguous. The CDR3 is 14 residues long. The V gene's germline CDR1 is SGHNT and CDR2 YENEEA. V was clipped by 5 bases and J by 5 bases, with 12 bases between them.